This TCR beta chain was recovered during a study of T-cell memory formation after mild COVID-19. The CDR3 length is 16 residues. V lost 2 bases and J lost 3; bases outside the gene matches: 9. The germline V gene encodes CDR1 SGHVS and CDR2 FQNEAQ. TCRdb used MiXCR to reprocess the 5' RACE reads, holding one entry per CDR3 protein. The table lists roughly 68,000 distinct CDR3 sequences, 15% to 20% of them singletons, with roughly 33% in the top ten. Of note for this clonotype: The antigen remains unidentified.

Study conclusions and caveats: Among contracting clones, CD4+ were mainly CM/EM and CD8+ enriched in EMRA. A balance of CD4 and CD8 characterized clones contracting day 15 to 85, whereas later expanders leaned CD4+.

Sequenced input: PBMCs or a T cell subset sorted from them (not recorded which). This chain uses TRBV7-8 with TRBJ1-1; 7 positions agree with TRBD1. The source of this sequence is an adult woman who had mild COVID-19 (a few samples of this study predate the infection). Cell type and time point are not known. CDR3 loop: CASSLISTGADTEAFF. Written as DNA, the CDR3 is TGTGCCAGCAGCTTAATATCAACAGGGGCGGACACTGAAGCTTTCTTT.